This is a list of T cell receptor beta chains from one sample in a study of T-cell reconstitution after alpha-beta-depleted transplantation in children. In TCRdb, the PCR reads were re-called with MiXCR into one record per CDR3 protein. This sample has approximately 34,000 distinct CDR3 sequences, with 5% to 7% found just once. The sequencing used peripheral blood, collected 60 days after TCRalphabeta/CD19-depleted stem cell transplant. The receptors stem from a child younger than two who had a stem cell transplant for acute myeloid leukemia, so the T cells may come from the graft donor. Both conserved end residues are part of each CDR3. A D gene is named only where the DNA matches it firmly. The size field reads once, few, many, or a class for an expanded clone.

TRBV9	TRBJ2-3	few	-	CASSVEGGGTPTDTQYF	TGTGCCAGCAGCGTAGAGGGGGGCGGGACCCCCACAGATACGCAGTATTTT
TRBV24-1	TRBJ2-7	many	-	CATSDTYEQYF	TGTGCCACCAGTGATACGTACGAGCAGTACTTC
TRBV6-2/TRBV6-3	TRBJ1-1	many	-	CATNGQAATEAFF	TGTGCCACAAACGGGCAGGCGGCCACTGAAGCTTTCTTT
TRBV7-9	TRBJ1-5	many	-	CASSLVSQPQHF	TGTGCCAGCAGCTTAGTGAGTCAGCCCCAGCATTTT
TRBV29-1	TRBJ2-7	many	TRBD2	CSVGGGSSYEQYF	TGCAGCGTTGGGGGGGGAAGCTCCTACGAGCAGTACTTC
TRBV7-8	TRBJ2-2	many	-	CASSLVGRRHTGELFF	TGTGCCAGCAGCTTAGTGGGCAGGAGACACACCGGGGAGCTGTTTTTT
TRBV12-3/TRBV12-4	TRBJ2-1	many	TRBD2	CASSSLAGGLTNEQFF	TGTGCCAGCAGTTCCTTAGCGGGGGGGCTCACCAATGAGCAGTTCTTC
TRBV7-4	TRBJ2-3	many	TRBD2	CASSPEASGGPDTQYF	TGTGCCAGCAGTCCGGAGGCTAGCGGGGGGCCAGATACGCAGTATTTT
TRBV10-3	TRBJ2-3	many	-	CAISDSPRASDTQYF	TGTGCCATCAGTGACTCCCCTAGGGCCTCGGATACGCAGTATTTT
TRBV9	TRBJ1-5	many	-	CASSVGGGAESNQPQHF	TGTGCCAGCAGCGTAGGTGGGGGGGCCGAGAGCAATCAGCCCCAGCATTTT
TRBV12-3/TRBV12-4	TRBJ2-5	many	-	CASSFGRVGWETQYF	TGTGCCAGCAGTTTCGGAAGGGTAGGGTGGGAGACCCAGTACTTC
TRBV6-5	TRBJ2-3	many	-	CATTSISDTQYF	TGTGCCACCACAAGTATAAGCGATACGCAGTATTTT
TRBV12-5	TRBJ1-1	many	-	CASGFAPAGAEAFF	TGTGCTAGTGGTTTTGCCCCCGCCGGGGCTGAAGCTTTCTTT
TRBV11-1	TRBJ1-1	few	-	CASSLKRRGAYTEAFF	TGTGCCAGCAGCTTGAAGAGGCGGGGCGCGTACACTGAAGCTTTCTTT
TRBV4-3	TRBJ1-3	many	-	CASSPGGAGNTIYF	TGCGCCAGCAGCCCGGGGGGGGCCGGAAACACCATATATTTT
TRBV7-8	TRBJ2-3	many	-	CASSAYTRAGARDTQYF	TGTGCCAGCAGCGCATACACCAGGGCGGGGGCAAGAGATACGCAGTATTTT
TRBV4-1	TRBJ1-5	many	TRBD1	CASSQNTGDGQPQHF	TGCGCCAGCAGCCAGAACACAGGGGATGGACAGCCCCAGCATTTT
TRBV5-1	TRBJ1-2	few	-	CASRRSTTTLDGYTF	TGCGCCAGCAGACGATCTACAACTACGTTGGATGGCTACACCTTC
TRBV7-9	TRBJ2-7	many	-	CASSPAAGRSYEQYF	TGTGCCAGCAGCCCCGCCGCGGGACGCTCCTACGAGCAGTACTTC
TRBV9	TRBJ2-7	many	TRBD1	CASSGRQGHEQYF	TGTGCCAGCAGCGGTCGACAGGGCCACGAGCAGTACTTC
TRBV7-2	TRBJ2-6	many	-	CASSLNGANVLTF	TGTGCCAGCAGCTTAAACGGGGCCAACGTCCTGACTTTC
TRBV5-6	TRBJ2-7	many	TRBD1	CASSFRRADRRAAEQYF	TGTGCCAGCAGCTTTAGGCGGGCGGACAGGCGGGCGGCCGAGCAGTACTTC
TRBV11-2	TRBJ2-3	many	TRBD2	CASSLDWTSGGEGTDTQYF	TGTGCCAGCAGCTTAGATTGGACTAGCGGGGGGGAGGGTACAGATACGCAGTATTTT
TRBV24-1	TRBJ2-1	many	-	CATTGLTDEQFF	TGTGCCACCACCGGACTAACTGATGAGCAGTTCTTC
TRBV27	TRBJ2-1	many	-	CASSFRPGRINEQFF	TGTGCCAGCAGTTTCCGCCCGGGACGCATCAATGAGCAGTTCTTC
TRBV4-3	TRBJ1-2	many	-	CASSLSRGRANYGYTF	TGCGCCAGCAGCCTCTCTCGTGGCAGGGCTAACTATGGCTACACCTTC